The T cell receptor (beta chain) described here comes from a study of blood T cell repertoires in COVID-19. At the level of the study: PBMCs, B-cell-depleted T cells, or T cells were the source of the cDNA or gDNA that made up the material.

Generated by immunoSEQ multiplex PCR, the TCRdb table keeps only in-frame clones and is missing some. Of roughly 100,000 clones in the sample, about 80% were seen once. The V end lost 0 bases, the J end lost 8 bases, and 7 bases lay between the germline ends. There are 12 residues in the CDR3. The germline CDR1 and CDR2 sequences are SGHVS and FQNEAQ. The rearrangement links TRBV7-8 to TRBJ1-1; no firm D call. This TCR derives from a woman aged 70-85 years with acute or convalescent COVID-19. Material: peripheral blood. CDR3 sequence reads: CASSLARGEAFF. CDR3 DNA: TGTGCCAGCAGCTTAGCGCGGGGAGAAGCTTTCTTT. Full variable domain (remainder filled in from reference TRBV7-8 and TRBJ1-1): GAGVSQSPRYKVAKRGQDVALRCDPISGHVSLFWYQQALGQGPEFLTYFQNEAQLDKSGLPSDRFFAERPEGSVSTLKIQRTQQEDSAVYLCASSLARGEAFFGQGTRLTVV.